The T cell receptor (beta chain) under discussion was sequenced for a study of T cell responses to AZD1222 COVID-19 vaccine (dated by TCRdb to the early 2020s). The study in broad terms: Because spike-specific TCR depth and breadth did not differ between the two schedules, AZD1222 recipients who got a second dose at roughly 4 weeks were pooled with those who got a second dose at roughly 12 weeks. Trial participants were enrolled by age into 18-55, 56-69 and 70-plus year subgroups, with approximately 150, 28 and 58 TCR-sequenced participants respectively. A total of 233 trial participants underwent TCR sequencing, of whom 207 received two doses of AZD1222 and roughly 25 received two doses of the MenACWY control vaccine.

The CDR3 regions of human TCRbeta chains were analyzed by immunosequencing. From the authors' description of their analysis: Repertoire TCRs were matched against a reference library of SARS-CoV-2-specific TCRs generated with the MIRA antigen-specificity platform. Breadth was defined as the fraction of unique TCRs that were SARS-CoV-2-associated. Depth was defined as the fraction of total T cells that were SARS-CoV-2-associated. Using the MIRA data, each spike-specific TCR was mapped to the spike region that the TCR reacts to and placed in a CD4 or CD8 class. Log10-transformed breadth and depth values were compared by one-way ANOVA with Sidak's multiple comparisons tests. TCRdb obtained this table from immuneACCESS and retained in-frame rearrangements with V and J assigned. These tables miss some clones; where compared with another copy, unresolved V genes account for less than half of the shortfall, and the remainder is unexplained. Clonal size and the V and J genes are those of that table, whereas D and trimming came from the DNA. This sample holds roughly 140,000 clones; approximately 90% were observed only once. Over 13% of the sample comes from the top ten.

About this clone: Its binding antigen is unknown. It has no much larger one-base neighbor in the sample; base qualities were not kept.

In light of the paper, this sample's time point label describes: baseline before first vaccination. The vaccinee samples were drawn from two UK trials, COV001 and COV002, one of which was a single-blind randomized controlled phase 2/3 trial testing AZD1222 (ChAdOx1 nCoV-19) in healthy adults. Trial participant PBMC samples were collected at day 0 and day 28 after the second dose for TCRbeta chain sequencing. The paper as a whole reports these results and caveats: Conclusions about previously exposed vaccinees were limited because only a handful of AZD1222 recipients were SARS-CoV-2 seropositive at baseline. Reportedly, close to half of the unique spike-specific TCRs recognized epitopes lying outside the regions that are mutated in the B.1.351 and B.1.1.7 variants. In the small 56-69-year group, the increase in depth fell short of significance, most likely because of low power. The whole spike protein was spanned by vaccine-associated CD4 TCRs, and dominant responses were seen in regions 160-218 and 743-854. A significant rise in spike-specific TCR breadth and depth was observed after two AZD1222 doses relative to day 0 and relative to MenACWY recipients. Participants were mostly white British and included more females than males, and it was suggested by the authors that clonal diversity may have been underestimated. Because no day 14 peak-response samples were available, the repertoires could be characterized only after the peak T cell response.

This receptor was taken from an adult in good health. Specimen: peripheral blood, collected on day 0 of AZD1222 vaccination.

The nucleotides are TGTGCCAGCAGGCGAGGGACAGCTAACTATGGCTACACCTTC. Translated, this is CASRRGTANYGYTF. This receptor chain uses TRBV6-5 and TRBJ1-2, with 7 middle bases fitting TRBD1. CDR1 and CDR2, per the germline V gene, are MNHEY and SVGAGI. V has 6 bases trimmed and J has 0 bases trimmed; junction bases matching no gene number 4. Spanning cysteine to phenylalanine, the CDR3 consists of 14 amino acids. Only the CDR3 portion is preserved as DNA: 42 bases, with reading frame beginning at the first base.